This T cell receptor beta chain was retrieved from a study of CD8+ T cells in alopecia areata. Treatment in this sample: oral pan-JAK inhibitor, 5-10 mg twice daily. The CDR3 totals 14 residues. Trimming left V 1 base short and J 4 bases short, with 11 bases between. CDR1 and CDR2 from the germline V gene are GTSNPN and SVGIG (reference sequence). This clone was detected only once. Its matching antigen is unknown. Once RNA had been extracted, it was reverse transcribed into cDNA to act as the sequencing template. Using immunoSEQ multiplex PCR, the repertoire was profiled, and TCRdb retains in-frame clones only, with some absent. This table has approximately 210,000 clones, more than 55% appearing once. Study outcomes and limitations: Administration of tofacitinib significantly diminished scalp clonality and expanded CD8+ clones within the top 100.

The genes are TRBV30 and TRBJ1-5; TRBD1 is a possible D gene (5 bases). This clonotype originated in a human donor with alopecia areata. The sample here was CD4+ T cells sorted from blood, taken at week 4, from a patient treated with tofacitinib. As DNA, the CDR3 is TGTGCCTGGAGTGACGACAGTGAAAATCAGCCCCAGCATTTT. It specifies CAWSDDSENQPQHF.